The 20 T cell receptor beta chains given below trace back to one sample, sequenced in a study of CD8 T cells in Susac syndrome. Random-hexamer reverse transcription was applied to roughly 0.5 to 1 ug RNA. Each CDR3 protein is one row after TCRdb ran MiXCR on the immunoSEQ multiplex PCR reads. The sample includes some 170,000 distinct CDR3 sequences, roughly 94% seen only once; the top ten take about 0.094%. The sample taken for sequencing was CD4+ T cells from PBMCs. All receptors come from a human donor with multiple sclerosis.

This clonotype showed up just once. V and J are TRBV2 and TRBJ2-1; D remains unclear. This CDR3 has 17 residues. V was pared by 0 bases and J by 9 bases, with 21 bases between. Germline V gene data show CDR1 as SNHLY and CDR2 as FYNNEI. The CDR3 protein is CASSEAPGTGRVGEQFF. CDR3 bases: TGTGCCAGCAGTGAAGCGCCTGGAACGGGCCGGGTCGGTGAGCAGTTCTTC.

The rearrangement links TRBV3-1 to TRBJ2-1, with unresolved D. Germline CDR1 reads LGHDT; CDR2 reads YNNKEL (reference sequence). The CDR3 runs 13 residues. V gave up 3 bases and J gave up 4 bases, with 7 bases separating them. This CDR3 is CASSQARYNEQFF. The CDR3 coding sequence is TGTGCCAGCAGCCAGGCACGGTACAATGAGCAGTTCTTC.

Only a few counts were recorded for this clonotype. The chain joins TRBV12-3 or TRBV12-4 to TRBJ2-5; 9 nucleotides match TRBD2. CDR3 length: 13 residues. V shed 4 bases, J shed 5 bases, and the junction held 2 bases outside the gene matches. CDR3 coding DNA: TGTGCCAGCAGTTACACTAGCGGGGAGACCCAGTACTTC. This codes for CASSYTSGETQYF.

J is TRBJ1-2 and V is TRBV7-2; D unclear. The CDR3 covers 14 residues. Germline V CDR1 and CDR2: SGHTA, FQGNSA. The germline V and J ends were trimmed by 1 base and 8 bases, with 14 bases remaining between them. The CDR3 reads CASSLDGLGLGYTF. The DNA for the CDR3 is TGTGCCAGCAGCTTAGATGGCCTGGGGTTAGGCTACACCTTC.

V gene TRBV24-1 combines with J gene TRBJ2-6, with 8 bases that match TRBD2. Germline V gives CDR1 KGHDR, CDR2 SFDVKD. Unmatched junction bases numbered 8, after V lost 4 bases and J lost 4 bases. The CDR3 covers 17 residues. CDR3 sequence (DNA): TGTGCCACCAGTGACGCAACGGGGGGGCCGGGGGCCAACGTCCTGACTTTC. Translated, it gives CATSDATGGPGANVLTF.

The J gene is TRBJ1-5, the V gene TRBV18, with unresolved D. CDR3 length: 14 amino acids. Germline loops: CDR1 KGHSH, CDR2 LQKENI. V was trimmed by 3 bases and J by 5 bases, leaving 11 bases between them. The CDR3 sequence is CASSPLRSDQPQHF. The DNA of the CDR3 is TGTGCCAGCTCACCCCTCCGTAGTGATCAGCCCCAGCATTTT. Together with reference TRBV18 and TRBJ1-5, the CDR3 gives the full variable domain: NAGVMQNPRHLVRRRGQEARLRCSPMKGHSHVYWYRQLPEEGLKFMVYLQKENIIDESGMPKERFSAEFPKEGPSILRIQQVVRGDSAAYFCASSPLRSDQPQHFGDGTRLSIL.

This clonotype was recorded only once. The chain joins TRBV10-2 to TRBJ2-5; 9 nucleotides match TRBD2. The V segment lost 8 bases and the J segment 5 bases; nucleotides outside the gene matches: 9. Germline assignment: CDR1 WSHSY and CDR2 SAAADI. This CDR3 contains 14 residues. The chain's CDR3 is CASALAGAFETQYF. The CDR3 nucleotides read TGCGCCAGCGCCTTAGCGGGGGCCTTTGAGACCCAGTACTTC.

This clonotype has a handful of counts. The rearrangement joins TRBV4-2 to TRBJ2-5, with 10 nucleotides matching TRBD1. The length of the CDR3 is 16 residues. Trimming removed 3 bases from V and 3 bases from J; junction bases left unmatched: 7. Looked up from germline, CDR1 is LGHNA and CDR2 is YNFKEQ. The CDR3 protein is CASSHLTGTGEETQYF. CDR3 in DNA: TGTGCCAGCAGCCACCTTACCGGGACAGGGGAAGAGACCCAGTACTTC.

The chain carries TRBV29-1 and TRBJ1-2; 10 bases are a match to TRBD1. The CDR3 totals 13 residues. Germline V CDR1 and CDR2: SQVTM, ANQGSEA. V dropped 6 bases and J dropped 6; count of bases not matched to a gene: 7. DNA for the CDR3: TGCAGCGTAGACACCGGGACAGGGGATGGCTACACCTTC. It specifies CSVDTGTGDGYTF.

This clonotype appeared once. This chain joins TRBV19 and TRBJ1-5; unclear D gene. V lost 9 bases, J lost 7 bases, and 7 bases lay in between. There are 10 residues in the CDR3. Germline loops: CDR1 LNHDA, CDR2 SQIVND (reference sequence). CDR3 protein: CARVWQPQHF. In DNA form, the CDR3 reads TGTGCCAGGGTTTGGCAGCCCCAGCATTTT.

CDR3 bases: TGTGCCACCAGTGATTTCCGTCAGGAGACCCAGTACTTC. As protein: CATSDFRQETQYF. The V call is TRBV24-1, the J call TRBJ2-5; the D is unclear. CDR1 is KGHDR and CDR2 is SFDVKD in the germline V gene. The CDR3 loop spans 13 amino acids. Trimming removed 1 base from V and 5 bases from J, with 7 bases in between.

The genes are TRBV5-6 and TRBJ2-7; 7 positions match TRBD1. The germline V gene has CDR1 SGHDT and CDR2 YYEEEE. V lost 0 bases and J lost 3; bases outside the gene matches: 3. CDR3 length equals 14 residues. CDR3 amino acids: CASSLGQGLYEQYF. CDR3 bases: TGTGCCAGCAGCTTGGGACAGGGCCTCTACGAGCAGTACTTC.

The J gene is TRBJ2-1, the V gene TRBV11-3; 8 bases are shared with TRBD1. Germline loops: CDR1 SGHNT, CDR2 YENEEA. With V trimmed by 4 bases and J by 2 bases, 4 bases remained unmatched. The CDR3 loop spans 15 amino acids. CDR3 nucleotides: TGTGCCAGCAGCTCAAGGGGACAGGCCTACAATGAGCAGTTCTTC. Encoded protein: CASSSRGQAYNEQFF.

The chain combines TRBV29-1 with TRBJ2-1; D gene uncertain. CDR3 size: 11 residues. Per germline, CDR1 SQVTM and CDR2 ANQGSEA. The ends were cut back, 4 bases at V and 6 bases at J, with 7 bases in the middle. CDR3 residues: CSVGRFNEQFF. The DNA for the CDR3 is TGCAGCGTTGGACGTTTCAATGAGCAGTTCTTC.

The V and J genes are TRBV12-5 and TRBJ2-1; D unclear. This CDR3 has 12 residues. Germline V gene sequence: CDR1 LGHNT, CDR2 FRNRAP. The V and J ends lost 0 bases and 8 bases respectively, with 5 bases between them. As DNA, the CDR3 is TGTGCTAGTGGTTTGGTGATACATGAGCAGTTCTTC. Protein sequence: CASGLVIHEQFF.

The rearrangement uses TRBV7-2 and TRBJ1-1, with D perhaps matching TRBD1 (6 bases). The germline gives CDR1 SGHTA, CDR2 FQGNSA. V dropped 5 bases and J dropped 4 bases, with 11 bases sitting between them. The CDR3 extends over 13 amino acids. The CDR3 sequence: CASSQHRATEAFF. For the CDR3, the DNA is TGTGCCAGCAGCCAGCACAGGGCCACTGAAGCTTTCTTT.

The rearrangement links TRBV7-6 to TRBJ1-2; D unresolved. V was pared by 0 bases and J by 5 bases, with 7 bases between. Germline V CDR1 and CDR2: SGHVS, FNYEAQ. The CDR3 contains 13 residues. The chain's CDR3 is CASSLALGYGYTF. In DNA, the CDR3 is TGTGCCAGCAGCTTAGCGCTGGGATATGGCTACACCTTC.

The chain combines TRBV27 with TRBJ2-1, with 8 bases identical to TRBD2. Germline CDR1 and CDR2: MNHEY and SMNVEV (reference sequence). Losses at the gene ends were 0 bases for V and 4 bases for J; bases not matched to a gene: 2. This CDR3 contains 15 residues. CDR3 loop: CASSLSLAGYNEQFF. CDR3 coding DNA: TGTGCCAGCAGTTTATCCCTAGCGGGTTACAATGAGCAGTTCTTC.

The V and J genes are TRBV11-2 and TRBJ2-3, with D possibly being TRBD1 (6 bases). Germline assignment: CDR1 SGHAT and CDR2 FQNNGV. The CDR3 has 13 amino acids. The V end was cut by 6 bases, the J end by 5 bases, with 12 bases between. The CDR3 loop reads CASRSDRRDTQYF. The CDR3 coding sequence is TGTGCCAGCAGATCCGACAGGAGAGATACGCAGTATTTT.

The gene calls are TRBV10-1 and TRBJ2-2; a possible D gene is TRBD2 (6 bases). CDR1 is WNHNN, CDR2 SYGVQD, per germline (reference sequence). This CDR3 is 18 amino acids long. With 0 bases removed from V and 1 base from J, the gap between germline ends came to 15 bases. CDR3 region: CASSESGTLEGNTGELFF. CDR3 DNA: TGCGCCAGCAGTGAGTCGGGGACTCTTGAGGGGAACACCGGGGAGCTGTTTTTT.